The present TCR beta chain was sequenced within a study of identical twins. CDR1 ENHRY and CDR2 SYGVKD come from the germline V gene. The CDR3 has 14 residues. V was trimmed by 6 bases and J by 1 base, leaving 12 bases between them. One entry per CDR3 protein, called by TCRdb with MiXCR from the 5' RACE reads. The sample lists fewer than 900,000 distinct CDR3 sequences, about 18% occurring once. This sample also appeared in a second study, on T cells expressing NK-cell markers. In that study: Once again these clonotypes came out on top in the CD3+CD56-NKG2C+ fraction of four donors.

What was sequenced was PBMCs. The receptor's source is a woman between 18 and 30 years old in good health. This chain joins TRBV10-3 and TRBJ1-1; D gene unclear. CDR3 protein: CAISVQTGNTEAFF. The CDR3 nucleotides read TGTGCCATCAGCGTCCAGACGGGGAACACTGAAGCTTTCTTT.